This is a list of T cell receptor beta chains from one sample in a study of shared clonotypes between healthy human individuals. Sequencing used immunoSEQ multiplex PCR; TCRdb keeps in-frame clones, though not all of them. This sample yields under 80,000 clones, of which about 61% are seen a single time; approximately 56% belongs to the top ten. Specimen: memory CD8+ T cells sorted from blood. These TCRs come from a man aged 25 to 45 in good health. Both conserved end residues are part of each CDR3. D genes are given only for firm matches. Some rows mark clone size as missing; the rest say once, few, many or name a class of expanded clone.

j_call d_call v_call clone_size cdr3_aa cdr3_nt
TRBJ2-7 TRBD2 TRBV5-5 NA CASSNRDYDYYEQYF TGTGCCAGCAGCAACCGGGACTACGACTACTACGAGCAGTACTTC
TRBJ2-7 NA TRBV7-7 few CASSLTGVGEQYF TGTGCCAGCAGCTTAACCGGGGTCGGCGAGCAGTACTTC
TRBJ2-1 TRBD1 TRBV15 NA CATGSGQGSDEQFF TGTGCCACAGGGTCGGGACAGGGATCGGATGAGCAGTTCTTC
TRBJ1-3 NA TRBV27 NA CASSEGFSGNTIYF TGTGCCAGCAGTGAGGGGTTCTCTGGAAACACCATATATTTT
TRBJ1-1 NA TRBV6-1 many CASGKEEEYTEAFF TGTGCCAGCGGGAAGGAGGAGGAGTACACTGAAGCTTTCTTT
TRBJ2-7 TRBD2 TRBV19 NA CASSIAGGAYEQYF TGTGCCAGTAGTATAGCGGGGGGGGCCTACGAGCAGTACTTC
TRBJ2-3 NA TRBV27 NA CASSLSGGDTQYF TGTGCCAGCAGTTTATCCGGGGGAGATACGCAGTATTTT
TRBJ2-1 NA TRBV9 NA CASSIPGNNEQFF TGTGCCAGCAGCATCCCGGGAAACAATGAGCAGTTCTTC
TRBJ2-1 NA TRBV28 NA CASSLISSYNEQFF TGTGCCAGCAGTTTGATTAGCTCCTACAATGAGCAGTTCTTC
TRBJ2-1 NA TRBV6-5 NA CASSYSGMSSYNEQFF TGTGCCAGCAGTTACTCGGGGATGAGCTCCTACAATGAGCAGTTCTTC
TRBJ2-7 NA TRBV10-3 NA CAISESLYSYEQYF TGTGCCATCAGTGAGTCGCTCTATTCCTACGAGCAGTACTTC
TRBJ2-1 NA TRBV10-1 NA CASSEFPFNEQFF TGCGCCAGCAGTGAGTTTCCGTTCAATGAGCAGTTCTTC
TRBJ2-1 NA TRBV6-5 once CASSSTGYNEQFF TGTGCCAGCAGTTCGACTGGCTACAATGAGCAGTTCTTC
TRBJ1-4 NA TRBV14 NA CASSRAPNEKLFF TGTGCCAGCAGCCGGGCCCCGAATGAAAAACTGTTTTTT
TRBJ2-7 NA TRBV6-5 once CASNVISGSPHEQYF TGTGCCAGCAATGTCATTAGCGGTTCCCCCCACGAGCAGTACTTC
TRBJ1-4 NA TRBV5-6 NA CASSLWFRGGDHEKLFF TGTGCCAGCAGCTTGTGGTTCCGGGGGGGAGACCATGAAAAACTGTTTTTT
TRBJ2-3 TRBD1 TRBV10-1 many CASSATGVADTQYF TGCGCCAGCAGTGCGACAGGGGTAGCGGATACGCAGTATTTT
TRBJ2-4 TRBD2 TRBV10-2 many CASMGLAGSDIQYF TGCGCCAGCATGGGACTAGCGGGAAGTGACATTCAGTACTTC
TRBJ2-7 TRBD2 TRBV27 few CASAGVSYEQYF TGTGCCAGCGCGGGAGTATCCTACGAGCAGTACTTC
TRBJ1-2 NA TRBV19 NA CASSVTYGYTF TGTGCCAGTAGTGTCACCTATGGCTACACCTTC
TRBJ2-7 NA TRBV27 NA CASSLSGGTLALGEQYF TGTGCCAGCAGTTTATCCGGGGGGACACTAGCGCTCGGGGAGCAGTACTTC
TRBJ2-1 NA TRBV9 NA CASSVGRETLRGEQFF TGTGCCAGCAGCGTAGGTCGGGAGACGTTGAGGGGTGAGCAGTTCTTC
TRBJ2-2 NA TRBV7-2 once CASSLRAGELFF TGTGCCAGCAGCTTAAGGGCCGGGGAGCTGTTTTTT
TRBJ1-3 NA TRBV11-2 NA CASSANFRSSGNTIYF TGTGCCAGCAGCGCAAATTTCAGAAGCTCTGGAAACACCATATATTTT
TRBJ2-1 TRBD2 TRBV5-1 once CASSTTSGRPLQFF TGCGCCAGCAGTACGACTAGCGGGAGGCCTCTCCAGTTCTTC
TRBJ1-2 NA TRBV5-5 NA CASSLSGSYGYTF TGTGCCAGCAGCTTGTCGGGGTCGTACGGCTACACCTTC
TRBJ2-7 NA TRBV25-1 few CASSELSYEQYF TGTGCCAGCAGTGAATTGTCCTACGAGCAGTACTTC
TRBJ1-2 TRBD1 TRBV5-1 NA CASKKDRVLEGYTF TGCGCCAGCAAAAAGGACAGGGTTCTAGAGGGCTACACCTTC
TRBJ2-3 TRBD2 TRBV7-8 NA CASSQDPLLAVTDTQYF TGTGCCAGCAGCCAAGACCCCTTACTAGCGGTCACAGATACGCAGTATTTT
TRBJ1-4 NA TRBV6-1 NA CASSAQPQGYEKLFF TGTGCCAGCAGTGCTCAACCTCAGGGGTATGAAAAACTGTTTTTT
TRBJ1-4 NA TRBV7-2 NA CASSLGATNEKLFF TGTGCCAGCAGCTTAGGGGCAACTAATGAAAAACTGTTTTTT
TRBJ2-1 TRBD2 TRBV28 NA CASMSAGGLGNEQFF TGTGCCAGCATGTCCGCGGGAGGATTAGGCAATGAGCAGTTCTTC
TRBJ2-6 NA TRBV7-8 NA CASSLAPGANVLTF TGTGCCAGCAGCTTAGCTCCTGGGGCCAACGTCCTGACTTTC
TRBJ2-1 NA TRBV28 NA CASGPSYNEQFF TGTGCCAGCGGCCCTTCCTACAATGAGCAGTTCTTC
TRBJ2-7 TRBD1 TRBV7-9 few CASSQRVAGTGGREQYF TGTGCCAGCAGCCAACGGGTCGCCGGGACAGGGGGAAGGGAGCAGTACTTC
TRBJ2-7 NA TRBV6-5 few CASSYTSSYEQYF TGTGCCAGCAGTTATACGAGCTCCTACGAGCAGTACTTC
TRBJ1-2 TRBD1 TRBV7-9 NA CASSWTGNYGYTF TGTGCCAGCAGCTGGACAGGGAACTATGGCTACACCTTC
TRBJ1-5 TRBD1 TRBV27 NA CASSKLQGLVWPQHF TGTGCCAGCAGTAAACTACAGGGGTTAGTGTGGCCCCAGCATTTT
TRBJ2-1 NA TRBV9 NA CASSVEGVGLNEQFF TGTGCCAGCAGCGTAGAAGGAGTAGGCCTCAATGAGCAGTTCTTC
TRBJ1-5 NA TRBV2 many CASSLATRQPQHF TGTGCCAGCAGCCTGGCCACGCGGCAGCCCCAGCATTTT
TRBJ2-7 NA TRBV19 many CASSFGTYEQYF TGTGCCAGTAGTTTCGGGACCTACGAGCAGTACTTC
TRBJ2-7 TRBD2 TRBV7-2 NA CASSWTSGRASRHEQYF TGTGCCAGCAGCTGGACTAGCGGGAGGGCTAGTCGCCACGAGCAGTACTTC
TRBJ2-1 NA TRBV5-1 few CASSLRFRDDNNEQFF TGCGCCAGCAGCTTGCGATTCCGGGACGATAATAATGAGCAGTTCTTC
TRBJ1-1 NA TRBV6-5 NA CASSLAGGAEAFF TGTGCCAGCAGTCTAGCTGGGGGGGCTGAAGCTTTCTTT
TRBJ2-5 NA TRBV5-6 NA CASSLSLGQTQYF TGTGCCAGCAGCTTATCGCTTGGGCAGACCCAGTACTTC
TRBJ2-2 TRBD2 TRBV5-1 NA CASSVTSGRMNTGELFF TGCGCCAGCAGCGTGACTAGCGGGAGGATGAACACCGGGGAGCTGTTTTTT
TRBJ2-3 NA TRBV27 once CASRPATATSITQYF TGTGCCAGCCGACCGGCGACAGCCACCTCAATTACGCAGTATTTT
TRBJ2-7 TRBD2 TRBV9 NA CASSTSTSGSPYEQYF TGTGCCAGCAGCACCTCGACTAGCGGGAGTCCCTACGAGCAGTACTTC
TRBJ1-5 TRBD1 TRBV7-8 NA CASSSSGTGVRQPQHF TGTGCCAGCAGCTCCTCCGGGACAGGGGTCAGGCAGCCCCAGCATTTT
TRBJ2-7 TRBD2 TRBV4-3 many CASSHSLAGESYEQYF TGCGCCAGCAGCCACTCCCTAGCGGGAGAGTCCTACGAGCAGTACTTC
TRBJ2-7 NA TRBV28 NA CASSFADYEQYF TGTGCCAGCAGTTTTGCGGACTACGAGCAGTACTTC
TRBJ2-5 TRBD2 TRBV9 once CASSEGTSGGVLQETQYF TGTGCCAGCAGCGAAGGGACTAGCGGGGGGGTTCTCCAAGAGACCCAGTACTTC
TRBJ2-1 NA TRBV4-3 NA CASSQEMGYNEQFF TGCGCCAGCAGCCAAGAGATGGGGTACAATGAGCAGTTCTTC
TRBJ2-1 NA TRBV6-4 NA CASSVAWGREQFF TGTGCCAGCAGTGTCGCGTGGGGGCGAGAGCAGTTCTTC
TRBJ2-7 NA TRBV7-2 NA CASSFTPGPRYEQYF TGTGCCAGCAGCTTCACCCCAGGACCGAGGTACGAGCAGTACTTC
TRBJ2-3 NA TRBV5-1 many CASRPDSTDTQYF TGCGCCAGCAGGCCCGATAGCACAGATACGCAGTATTTT
TRBJ2-5 TRBD2 TRBV11-1 many CASSFWGGHQETQYF TGTGCCAGCAGCTTCTGGGGGGGACACCAAGAGACCCAGTACTTC
TRBJ2-1 TRBD2 TRBV7-9 many CASSEVLAAYNEQFF TGTGCCAGCAGCGAAGTTCTAGCGGCCTACAATGAGCAGTTCTTC
TRBJ1-1 NA TRBV6-6 once CASWGRGNTEAFF TGTGCCAGCTGGGGTAGGGGGAACACTGAAGCTTTCTTT
TRBJ2-1 NA TRBV19 NA CASSIVSGEFYEQFF TGTGCCAGTAGTATTGTGTCGGGAGAGTTCTATGAGCAGTTCTTC